Listed here is a single TCR beta chain. Its antigen is still unknown. Trimming shortened V by 0 bases and J by 4 bases, and 6 bases separated the two germline ends. In germline, CDR1 is SGHVS, CDR2 FQNEAQ. The CDR3 is made up of 13 amino acids. The data originate from a study of shared clonotypes between healthy human individuals. Study observations and caveats: Rarefaction revealed incomplete sorted-subset sequencing despite large depth. Richness estimates generally favored naive over memory subsets.

TCRdb keeps only in-frame clones here, not all; method: immunoSEQ multiplex PCR. The repertoire consists of just over 95,000 clones, with roughly 69% occurring once and the leading ten covering about 45%. Caucasian adults living in Nashville, Tennessee, provided all samples. CD8 memory cells included CD45RO+ cells plus CCR7-negative CD45RA+ TemRA cells. This receptor was taken from a man younger than 40 in good health. V and J are TRBV7-8 and TRBJ1-1; a weak D match, TRBD1 (5 bases). Input material: memory CD8+ T cells sorted from blood. As to subset: CD45RO+ cells pooled with CCR7-negative TemRA cells. The DNA for the CDR3 is TGTGCCAGCAGCTTAGCGGGGACCACTGAAGCTTTCTTT. Protein product: CASSLAGTTEAFF.